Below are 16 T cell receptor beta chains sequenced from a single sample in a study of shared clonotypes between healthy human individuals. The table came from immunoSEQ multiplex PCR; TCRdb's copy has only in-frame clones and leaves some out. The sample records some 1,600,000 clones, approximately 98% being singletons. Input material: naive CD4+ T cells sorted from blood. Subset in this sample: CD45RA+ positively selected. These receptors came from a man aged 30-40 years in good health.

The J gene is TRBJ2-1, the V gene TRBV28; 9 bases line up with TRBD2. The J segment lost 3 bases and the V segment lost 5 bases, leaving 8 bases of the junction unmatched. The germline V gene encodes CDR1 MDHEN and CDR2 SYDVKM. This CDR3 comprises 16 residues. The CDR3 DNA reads TGTGCCAGCAGTCCGAGCGGGAGGCCTCTCTACAATGAGCAGTTCTTC. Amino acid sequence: CASSPSGRPLYNEQFF.

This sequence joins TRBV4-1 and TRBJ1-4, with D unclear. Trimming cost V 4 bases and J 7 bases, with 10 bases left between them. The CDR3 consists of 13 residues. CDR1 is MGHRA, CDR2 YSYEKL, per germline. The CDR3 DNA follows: TGCGCCAGCAGCCTCCTGTACGGTGAAAAACTGTTTTTT. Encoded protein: CASSLLYGEKLFF.

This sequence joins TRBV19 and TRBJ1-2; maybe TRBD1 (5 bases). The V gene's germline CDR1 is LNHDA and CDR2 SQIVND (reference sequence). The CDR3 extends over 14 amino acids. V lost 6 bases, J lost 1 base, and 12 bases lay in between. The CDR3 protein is CASSRGLINYGYTF. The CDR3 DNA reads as TGTGCCAGTAGCCGGGGACTGATTAACTATGGCTACACCTTC. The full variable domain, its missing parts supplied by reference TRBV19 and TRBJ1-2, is DGGITQSPKYLFRKEGQNVTLSCEQNLNHDAMYWYRQDPGQGLRLIYYSQIVNDFQKGDIAEGYSVSREKKESFPLTVTSAQKNPTAFYLCASSRGLINYGYTFGSGTRLTVV.

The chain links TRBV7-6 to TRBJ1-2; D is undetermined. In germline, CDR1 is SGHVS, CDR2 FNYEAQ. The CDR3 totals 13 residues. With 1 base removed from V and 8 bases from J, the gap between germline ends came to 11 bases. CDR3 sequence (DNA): TGTGCCAGCAGCTTAGTCGCGACGGGAGGCTACACCTTC. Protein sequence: CASSLVATGGYTF.

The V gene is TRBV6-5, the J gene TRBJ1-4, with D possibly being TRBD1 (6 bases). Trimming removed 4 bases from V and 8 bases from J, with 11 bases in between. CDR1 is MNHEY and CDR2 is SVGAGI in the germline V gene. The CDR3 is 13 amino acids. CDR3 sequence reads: CASSFSRGEKLFF. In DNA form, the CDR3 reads TGTGCCAGCAGTTTCAGCAGGGGAGAAAAACTGTTTTTT.

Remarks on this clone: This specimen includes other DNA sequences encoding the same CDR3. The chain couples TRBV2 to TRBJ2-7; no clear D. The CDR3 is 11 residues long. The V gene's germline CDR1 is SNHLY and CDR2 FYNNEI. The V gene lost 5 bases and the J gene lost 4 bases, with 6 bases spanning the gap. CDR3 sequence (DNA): TGTGCCAGCAGTTTCTTATACGAGCAGTACTTC. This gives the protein CASSFLYEQYF.

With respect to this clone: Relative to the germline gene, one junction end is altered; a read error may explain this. CDR3 protein: CAWSVKSPPF. In DNA, the CDR3 is TGTGCCTGGAGTGTAAAATCCCCGCCCTTC. V and J are TRBV30 and TRBJ1-2; D unclear. Germline V gives CDR1 GTSNPN, CDR2 SVGIG (reference sequence). The CDR3 consists of 10 residues.

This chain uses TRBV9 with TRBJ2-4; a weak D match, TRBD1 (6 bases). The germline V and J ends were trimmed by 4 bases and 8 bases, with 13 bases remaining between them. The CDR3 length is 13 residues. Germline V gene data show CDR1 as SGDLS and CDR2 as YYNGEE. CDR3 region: CASSSSRGDIQYF. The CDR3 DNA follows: TGTGCCAGCAGCTCCTCCAGGGGCGACATTCAGTACTTC.

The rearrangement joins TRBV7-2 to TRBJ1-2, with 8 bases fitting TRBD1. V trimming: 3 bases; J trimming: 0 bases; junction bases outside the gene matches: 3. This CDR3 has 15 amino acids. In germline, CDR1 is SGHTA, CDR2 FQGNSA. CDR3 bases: TGTGCCAGCAGCTTCGACAGGGGCGCTAACTATGGCTACACCTTC. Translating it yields CASSFDRGANYGYTF. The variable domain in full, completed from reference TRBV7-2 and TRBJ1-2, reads GAGVSQSPSNKVTEKGKDVELRCDPISGHTALYWYRQSLGQGLEFLIYFQGNSAPDKSGLPSDRFSAERTGGSVSTLTIQRTQQEDSAVYLCASSFDRGANYGYTFGSGTRLTVV.

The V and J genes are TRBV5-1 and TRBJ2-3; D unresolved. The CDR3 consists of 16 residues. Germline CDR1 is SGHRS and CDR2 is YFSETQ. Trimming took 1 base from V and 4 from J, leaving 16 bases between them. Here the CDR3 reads CASSLRQASPADTQYF. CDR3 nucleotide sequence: TGCGCCAGCAGCTTGAGGCAGGCGTCACCCGCAGATACGCAGTATTTT.

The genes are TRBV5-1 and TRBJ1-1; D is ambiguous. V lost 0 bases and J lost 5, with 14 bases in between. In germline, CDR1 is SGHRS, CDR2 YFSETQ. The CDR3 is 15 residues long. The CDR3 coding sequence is TGCGCCAGCAGCTTGGGGTTCGGCGGGCGGACTGAAGCTTTCTTT. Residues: CASSLGFGGRTEAFF.

The CDR3 here is CACGGQLYEQYF. The CDR3 DNA follows: TGTGCCTGCGGGGGACAGTTATACGAGCAGTACTTC. This rearrangement joins TRBV30 to TRBJ2-7; weak D call: TRBD1 (7 bases). V was cut by 6 bases and J by 4 bases, with 13 bases left in between. The CDR3 totals 12 residues. The germline CDR1 and CDR2 sequences are GTSNPN and SVGIG (reference sequence).

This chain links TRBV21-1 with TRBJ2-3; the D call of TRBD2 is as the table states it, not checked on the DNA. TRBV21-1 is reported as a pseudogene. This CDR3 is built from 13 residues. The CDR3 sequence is CARAGYSTDTQYF. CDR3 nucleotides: TGTGCCAGGGCGGGATATAGCACAGATACGCAGTATTTT.

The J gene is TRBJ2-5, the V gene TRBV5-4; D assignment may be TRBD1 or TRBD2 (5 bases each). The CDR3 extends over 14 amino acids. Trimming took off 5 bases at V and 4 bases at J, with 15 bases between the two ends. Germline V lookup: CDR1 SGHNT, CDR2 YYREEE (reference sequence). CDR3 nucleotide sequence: TGTGCCAGCAGTCGAGGGGTCCGGGGAGAGACCCAGTACTTC. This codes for CASSRGVRGETQYF.

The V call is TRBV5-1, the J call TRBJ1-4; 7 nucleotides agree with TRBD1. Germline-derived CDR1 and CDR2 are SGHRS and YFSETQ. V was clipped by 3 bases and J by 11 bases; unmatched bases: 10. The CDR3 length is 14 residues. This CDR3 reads CASSSGTVSGKLFF. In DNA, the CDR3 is TGCGCCAGCAGCTCTGGGACAGTCTCGGGGAAACTGTTTTTT.

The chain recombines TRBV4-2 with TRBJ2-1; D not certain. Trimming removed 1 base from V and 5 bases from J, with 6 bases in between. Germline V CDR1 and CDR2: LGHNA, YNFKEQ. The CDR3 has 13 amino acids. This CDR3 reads CASSQVGNNEQFF. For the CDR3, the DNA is TGTGCCAGCAGCCAAGTAGGGAACAATGAGCAGTTCTTC.